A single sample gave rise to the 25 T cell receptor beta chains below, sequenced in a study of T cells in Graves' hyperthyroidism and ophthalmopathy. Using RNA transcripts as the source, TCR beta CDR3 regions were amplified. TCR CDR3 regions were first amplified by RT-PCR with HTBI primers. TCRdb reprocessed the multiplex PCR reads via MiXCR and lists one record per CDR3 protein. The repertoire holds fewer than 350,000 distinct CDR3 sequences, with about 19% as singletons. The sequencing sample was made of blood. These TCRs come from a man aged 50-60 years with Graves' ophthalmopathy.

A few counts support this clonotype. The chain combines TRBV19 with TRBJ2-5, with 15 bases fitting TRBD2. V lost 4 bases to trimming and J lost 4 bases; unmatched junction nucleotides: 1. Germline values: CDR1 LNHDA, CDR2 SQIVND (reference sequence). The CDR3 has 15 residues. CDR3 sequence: CASSTGLAGGETQYF. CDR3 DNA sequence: TGTGCCAGTAGTACGGGACTAGCGGGAGGAGAGACCCAGTACTTC.

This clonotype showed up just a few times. CDR3 protein: CASTLRGGAYEQYF. The DNA of the CDR3 is TGTGCCAGCACCTTGAGAGGGGGCGCGTACGAGCAGTACTTC. The rearrangement uses TRBV12-3 or TRBV12-4 and TRBJ2-7, with 7 bases matching TRBD1. This CDR3 has 14 residues. After removal of 7 bases from V and 4 bases from J, the junction contained 10 bases not matched to a gene.

In DNA form, the CDR3 reads TGTGCCAGCAGTGAAGAGCGACAGGGGAAACTGTTTTTT. Its translation: CASSEERQGKLFF. The chain has TRBV6-1 and TRBJ1-4; 8 bases align to TRBD1. Trimming took 1 base from V and 11 from J; bases not matched to a gene: 3. The CDR3 length is 13 residues. CDR1 is MNHNS, CDR2 SASEGT, per germline.

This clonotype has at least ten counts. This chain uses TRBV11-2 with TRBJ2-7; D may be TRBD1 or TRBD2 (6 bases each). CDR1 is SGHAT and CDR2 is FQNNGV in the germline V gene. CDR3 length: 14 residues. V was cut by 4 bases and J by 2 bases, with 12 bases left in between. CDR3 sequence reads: CASSSQGLAYEQYF. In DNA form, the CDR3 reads TGTGCCAGCAGCTCACAGGGACTGGCCTACGAGCAGTACTTC.

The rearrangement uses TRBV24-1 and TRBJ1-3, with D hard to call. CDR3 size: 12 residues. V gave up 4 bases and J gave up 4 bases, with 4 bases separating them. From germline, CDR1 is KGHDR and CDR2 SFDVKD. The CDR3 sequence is CATSERGNTIYF. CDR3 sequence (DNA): TGTGCCACCAGTGAGCGGGGAAACACCATATATTTT.

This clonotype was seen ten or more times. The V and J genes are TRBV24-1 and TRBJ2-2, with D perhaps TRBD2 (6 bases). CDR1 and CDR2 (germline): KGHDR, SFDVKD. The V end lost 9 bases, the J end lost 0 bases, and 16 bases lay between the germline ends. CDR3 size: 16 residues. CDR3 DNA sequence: TGTGCCACCTTGGGACCCGGGGGTCCGAACACCGGGGAGCTGTTTTTT. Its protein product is CATLGPGGPNTGELFF.

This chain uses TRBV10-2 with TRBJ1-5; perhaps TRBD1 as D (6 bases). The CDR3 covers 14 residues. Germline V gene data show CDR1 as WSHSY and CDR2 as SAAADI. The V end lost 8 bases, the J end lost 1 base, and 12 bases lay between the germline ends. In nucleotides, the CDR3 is TGCGCCAGCGGAACAGGGTTCAGCAATCAGCCCCAGCATTTT. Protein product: CASGTGFSNQPQHF.

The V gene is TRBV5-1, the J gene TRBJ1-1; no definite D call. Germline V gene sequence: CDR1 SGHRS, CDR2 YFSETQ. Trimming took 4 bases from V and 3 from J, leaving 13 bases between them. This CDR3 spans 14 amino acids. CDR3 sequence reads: CASSPGLRDTEAFF. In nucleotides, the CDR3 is TGCGCCAGCAGCCCCGGCCTTCGAGACACTGAAGCTTTCTTT.

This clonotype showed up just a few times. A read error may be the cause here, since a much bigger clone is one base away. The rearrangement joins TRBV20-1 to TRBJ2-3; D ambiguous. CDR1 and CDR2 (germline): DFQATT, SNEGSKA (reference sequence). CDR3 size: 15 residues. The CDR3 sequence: CSASLEEWITDTQCF. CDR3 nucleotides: TGCAGTGCTTCCCTAGAGGAGTGGATCACAGATACGCAGTGTTTT.

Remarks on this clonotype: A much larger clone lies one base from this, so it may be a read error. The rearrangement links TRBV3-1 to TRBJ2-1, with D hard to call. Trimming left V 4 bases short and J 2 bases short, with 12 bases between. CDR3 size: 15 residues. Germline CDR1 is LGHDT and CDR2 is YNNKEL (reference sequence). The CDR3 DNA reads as TGTGCCAGCAGCCCGAGTACTGTAGCCTACAATGAGCAGTTCTTC. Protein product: CASSPSTVAYNEQFF.

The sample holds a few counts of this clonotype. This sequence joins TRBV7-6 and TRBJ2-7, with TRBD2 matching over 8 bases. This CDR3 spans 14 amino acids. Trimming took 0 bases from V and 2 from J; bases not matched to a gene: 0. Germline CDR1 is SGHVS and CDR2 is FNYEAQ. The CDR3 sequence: CASSLAREAYEQYF. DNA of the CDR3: TGTGCCAGCAGCTTAGCGCGGGAGGCCTACGAGCAGTACTTC.

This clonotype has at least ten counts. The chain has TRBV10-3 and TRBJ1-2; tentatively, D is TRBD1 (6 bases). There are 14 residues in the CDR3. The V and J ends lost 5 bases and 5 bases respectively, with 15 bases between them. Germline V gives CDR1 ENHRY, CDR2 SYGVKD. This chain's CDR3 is CAISWNIGQYGYTF. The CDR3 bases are TGTGCCATCAGTTGGAATATCGGACAGTATGGCTACACCTTC.

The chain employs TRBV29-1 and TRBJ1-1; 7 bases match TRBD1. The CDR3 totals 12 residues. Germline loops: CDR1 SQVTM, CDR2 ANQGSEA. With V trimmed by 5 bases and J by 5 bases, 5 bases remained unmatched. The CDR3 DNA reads TGCAGCGTTAAGGGGGCGATTACTGAAGCTTTCTTT. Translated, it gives CSVKGAITEAFF.

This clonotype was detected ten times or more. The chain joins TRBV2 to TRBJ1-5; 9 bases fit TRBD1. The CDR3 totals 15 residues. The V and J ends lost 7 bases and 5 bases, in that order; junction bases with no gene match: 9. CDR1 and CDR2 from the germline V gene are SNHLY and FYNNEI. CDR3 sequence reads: CASNGQGPEYQPQHF. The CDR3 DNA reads TGTGCCAGCAACGGACAGGGGCCAGAGTATCAGCCCCAGCATTTT.

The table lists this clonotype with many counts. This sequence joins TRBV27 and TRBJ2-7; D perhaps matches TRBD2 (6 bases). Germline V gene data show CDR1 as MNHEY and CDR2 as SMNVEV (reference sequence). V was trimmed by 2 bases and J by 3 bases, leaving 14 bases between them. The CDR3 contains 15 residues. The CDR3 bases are TGTGCCAGCAGTTTAGGGCGCGGGGCGTACTACGAGCAGTACTTC. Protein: CASSLGRGAYYEQYF.

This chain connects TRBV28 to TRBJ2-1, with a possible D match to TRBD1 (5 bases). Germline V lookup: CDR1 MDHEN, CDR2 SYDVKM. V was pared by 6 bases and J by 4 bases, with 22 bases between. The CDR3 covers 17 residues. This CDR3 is CASRIKRGIPWYNEQFF. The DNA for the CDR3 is TGTGCCAGCAGGATCAAAAGGGGAATCCCCTGGTACAATGAGCAGTTCTTC.

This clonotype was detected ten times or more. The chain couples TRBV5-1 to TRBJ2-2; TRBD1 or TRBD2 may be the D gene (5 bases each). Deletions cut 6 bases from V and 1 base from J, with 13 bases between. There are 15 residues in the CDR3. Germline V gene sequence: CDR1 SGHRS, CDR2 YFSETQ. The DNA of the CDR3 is TGCGCCAGCACCTTCGGGACCCTGAACACCGGGGAGCTGTTTTTT. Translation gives CASTFGTLNTGELFF. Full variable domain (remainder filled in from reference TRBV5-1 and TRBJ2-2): KAGVTQTPRYLIKTRGQQVTLSCSPISGHRSVSWYQQTPGQGLQFLFEYFSETQRNKGNFPGRFSGRQFSNSRSEMNVSTLELGDSALYLCASTFGTLNTGELFFGEGSRLTVL.

The CDR3 DNA reads as TGCGCCACCTCTGTCGGGCATAACACTGAAGCTTTCTTT. Its protein product is CATSVGHNTEAFF. J is TRBJ1-1 and V is TRBV5-1; D not certain. The V end lost 9 bases, the J end lost 2 bases, and 14 bases lay between the germline ends. The CDR3 has 13 residues. The germline V gene encodes CDR1 SGHRS and CDR2 YFSETQ.

In DNA, the CDR3 is TGTGCCAGCATCCTTAATTTTAATTCACCCCTCCACTTT. It specifies CASILNFNSPLHF. This sequence joins TRBV6-2 or TRBV6-3 and TRBJ1-6; D not certain. The CDR3 sequence is 13 residues long. V was cut by 7 bases and J by 6 bases, with 10 bases left in between. Per germline, CDR1 MNHEY and CDR2 SVGEGT.

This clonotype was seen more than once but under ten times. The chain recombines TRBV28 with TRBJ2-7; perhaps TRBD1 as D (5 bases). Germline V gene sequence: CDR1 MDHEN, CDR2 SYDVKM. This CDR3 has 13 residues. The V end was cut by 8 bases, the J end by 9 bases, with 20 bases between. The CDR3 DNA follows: TGTGCCAGCCGGTACTCAACAGGCGATAGGCAGTACTTC. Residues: CASRYSTGDRQYF.

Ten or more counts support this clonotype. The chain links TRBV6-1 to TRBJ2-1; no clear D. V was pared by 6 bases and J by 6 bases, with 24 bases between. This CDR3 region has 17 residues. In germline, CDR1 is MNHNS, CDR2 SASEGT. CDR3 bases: TGTGCCAGCAGCCTCCGGCAGCGACCGGACCCCCGCAATGAGCAGTTCTTC. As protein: CASSLRQRPDPRNEQFF.

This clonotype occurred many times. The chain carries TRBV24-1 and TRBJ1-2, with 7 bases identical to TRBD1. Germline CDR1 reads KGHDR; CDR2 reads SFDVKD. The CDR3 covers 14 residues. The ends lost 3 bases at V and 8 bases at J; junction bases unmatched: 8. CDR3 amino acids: CATSDGTALGGYTF. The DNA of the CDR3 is TGTGCCACCAGTGATGGGACAGCTTTAGGCGGCTACACCTTC.

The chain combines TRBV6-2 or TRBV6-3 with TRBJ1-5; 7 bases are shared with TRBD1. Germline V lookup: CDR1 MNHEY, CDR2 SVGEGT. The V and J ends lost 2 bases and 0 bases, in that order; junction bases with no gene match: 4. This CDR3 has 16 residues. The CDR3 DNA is TGTGCCAGCAGTTACGGGACAGTCCTTAGCAATCAGCCCCAGCATTTT. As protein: CASSYGTVLSNQPQHF.

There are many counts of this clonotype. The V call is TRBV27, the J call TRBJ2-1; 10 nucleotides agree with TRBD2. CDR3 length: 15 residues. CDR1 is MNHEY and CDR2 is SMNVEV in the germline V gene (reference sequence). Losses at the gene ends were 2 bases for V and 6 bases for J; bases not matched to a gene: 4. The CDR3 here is CASSLRVAGGNEQFF. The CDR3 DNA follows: TGTGCCAGCAGTTTAAGGGTAGCGGGAGGCAATGAGCAGTTCTTC.

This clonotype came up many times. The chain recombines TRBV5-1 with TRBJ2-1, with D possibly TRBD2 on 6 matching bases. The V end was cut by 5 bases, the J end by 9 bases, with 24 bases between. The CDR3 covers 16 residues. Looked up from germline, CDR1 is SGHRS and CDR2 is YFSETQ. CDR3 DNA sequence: TGCGCCAGCAGTCCTTCCCGGGACTTTCAAATCCGTGAGCAGTTCTTC. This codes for CASSPSRDFQIREQFF.